These T cell receptor beta chains were read from a single sample in a study of tumor-infiltrating lymphocytes in oesophageal squamous cell carcinoma. Each CDR3 protein gets one entry after TCRdb re-called the PCR reads with MiXCR. The sample lists about 10,000 distinct CDR3 sequences, roughly 60% occurring once. Material: esophageal tumor tissue. The receptor source for this set is a male donor with esophageal squamous cell carcinoma. The CDR3 runs from the conserved cysteine through the conserved F or W. Fields, in order: J gene, V gene, D gene, clone size, CDR3 DNA, CDR3 protein. The D gene is left open where the match is weak. Size tells how often a clone was seen (once, few, many) or the class of an expanded clone, and some rows leave it out.

>TRBJ2-3|TRBV7-2|TRBD1|-
TGTGCCAGCAGCCGCCTCGGACAGGGCGCAGATACGCAGTATTTT
CASSRLGQGADTQYF
>TRBJ2-5|TRBV7-3|TRBD2|few
TGTGCCAGCAGCTTAACTTCCGGACTAGCTAGCGAGACCCAGTACTTC
CASSLTSGLASETQYF
>TRBJ1-5|TRBV7-6|-|-
TGTGCTAGCAGCTTAGTTCATGGGGAGCCCCAGCATTTT
CASSLVHGEPQHF
>TRBJ2-1|TRBV12-3/TRBV12-4|-|few
TGTGCCAGCATTCTCAATGAGCAGTTCTTC
CASILNEQFF
>TRBJ2-1|TRBV11-2|TRBD2|-
TGTGCCAGCAGCCAGCAGACTAGCGGGAATGAGCAGTTCTTC
CASSQQTSGNEQFF
>TRBJ2-7|TRBV11-2|-|-
TGTGCCAGCTCCGGGGGCGTGGGGGCTAAGTACGAGCAGTACTTC
CASSGGVGAKYEQYF
>TRBJ2-7|TRBV5-6|TRBD1|-
TGTGCCAGCAGTATGGCGGGACAGGGTGCCTACGAGCAGTACTTC
CASSMAGQGAYEQYF
>TRBJ2-1|TRBV7-2|TRBD2|many
TGTGCCAGCAGCACCCGGACTAGCGGGTACAATGAGCAGTTCTTC
CASSTRTSGYNEQFF
>TRBJ1-4|TRBV7-4|-|-
TGTGCCAGCAGCCTACAGGGTGGTACGGAAAAACTGTTTTTT
CASSLQGGTEKLFF
>TRBJ2-3|TRBV6-6|TRBD1|-
TGTGCCAGCAGTGGAAGACAGGGAGCTAATTCACCCCTCCACTTC
CASSGRQGANSPLHF
>TRBJ2-1|TRBV7-2|-|-
TGTGCCAGCAGCCCCCAATTTAATAGCGATGAGCAGTTCTTC
CASSPQFNSDEQFF
>TRBJ1-2|TRBV7-3|TRBD1|-
TGTGCCAGCAGCTTATCAGGGGGCTATGGCTACACCTTC
CASSLSGGYGYTF
>TRBJ2-3|TRBV20-1|TRBD2|-
TGCAGTGCTAGCGGGAGGGCTGGCGATACGCAGTATTTT
CSASGRAGDTQYF
>TRBJ2-1|TRBV7-2|-|-
TGTGCCAGCAGCTTAGATCTTAGCTCCTACAATGAGCAGTTCTTC
CASSLDLSSYNEQFF
>TRBJ2-1|TRBV7-6|-|-
TGTGCCAGCAGCTTAGGTGGGACTGAGCAGTTCTTC
CASSLGGTEQFF
>TRBJ2-7|TRBV11-2|TRBD2|-
TGTGCCAGCAGCCCCGATCCGAGCGGGAGGGGACAGTACTTC
CASSPDPSGRGQYF
>TRBJ1-2|TRBV7-3|-|-
TGTGCCAGCAGCTTAAGTCCTTATGGCTACACCTTC
CASSLSPYGYTF
>TRBJ1-1|TRBV19|-|many
TGTGCCAGTACCCAGGGACTGAACACTGAAGCTTTCTTT
CASTQGLNTEAFF
>TRBJ2-1|TRBV7-6|-|-
TGTGCCAGCAGCGGGGGGTTAGGAGAGACCCAGTTCTTC
CASSGGLGETQFF
>TRBJ2-2|TRBV28|TRBD1|-
TGTGCCAGCAATTCCCAAGGGACAGGGGGAATGAGGGAGCTGTTTTTT
CASNSQGTGGMRELFF
>TRBJ2-5|TRBV6-6|-|large
TGTGCCAGCAGTTACGGCGCGGGATCCGGGGAGACCCAGTACTTC
CASSYGAGSGETQYF
>TRBJ2-3|TRBV7-3|-|-
TGTGCCAGCAGCTTATCACCGGGGGCTAGCACAGATACGCAGTATTTT
CASSLSPGASTDTQYF
>TRBJ1-5|TRBV19|TRBD1|-
TGTGCCAGTAGCCGGACAGGGGGGCCGGGGCAGCCCCAGCATTTT
CASSRTGGPGQPQHF
>TRBJ2-5|TRBV11-2|TRBD2|few
TGTGCCAGCAGCTCCTCTAGCGGGGCACAAGAGACCCAGTACTTC
CASSSSSGAQETQYF
>TRBJ2-5|TRBV7-8|-|-
TGTGCCAGCAGCTTGAATGAAGAGACCCAGTACTTC
CASSLNEETQYF
>TRBJ2-5|TRBV12-3/TRBV12-4|-|-
TGTGCCAGCAAATCCCTCGGGGAAGAGACCCAGTACTTC
CASKSLGEETQYF
>TRBJ2-7|TRBV2|TRBD1|once
TGTGCCGGGGGACAGGAGTCCTACGAGCAGTACTTC
CAGGQESYEQYF
>TRBJ1-6|TRBV7-2|TRBD1|-
TGTGCCAGCAGCCCGGGGCCTGGACAGGGCAATTCACCCCTCCACTTT
CASSPGPGQGNSPLHF
>TRBJ2-3|TRBV7-6|-|medium-sized
TGTGCCAGCAGCTTAGAGTTCCCGGATACGCAGTATTTT
CASSLEFPDTQYF
>TRBJ1-6|TRBV6-1|-|-
TGTGCCAGCAGTGATGAGACTTCCTACGAGCAGTACTTT
CASSDETSYEQYF
>TRBJ2-7|TRBV12-3/TRBV12-4|-|-
TGTGCCAGCAGCCTAGGACGGTGGGGCTACGAGCAGTACTTC
CASSLGRWGYEQYF
>TRBJ1-2|TRBV6-1|TRBD1|-
TGTGCCAGCAGGCAGGGGGCGCGGGCCTATGGCTACACCTTC
CASRQGARAYGYTF
>TRBJ2-7|TRBV7-2|TRBD1|-
TGTGCCAGCAGCTTATCGGGACAGATCTCCTACGAGCAGTACTTC
CASSLSGQISYEQYF
>TRBJ2-3|TRBV7-6|-|-
TGTGCCAGCAGCTTAGAGGGTCTGAGCACAGATACGCAGTATTTT
CASSLEGLSTDTQYF
>TRBJ2-1|TRBV7-6|TRBD1|many
TGTGCCAGCAGCTTAGTGTATTCAGGGGGCTCTAATGAGCAGTTCTTC
CASSLVYSGGSNEQFF
>TRBJ2-1|TRBV6-8|TRBD2|-
TGTGCCAGCAGTTACGTAGCGGGAGGGAATAATGAGCAGTTCTTC
CASSYVAGGNNEQFF
>TRBJ2-1|TRBV7-3|TRBD2|few
TGTGCCAGCAGCTTAAGTTTTTCTAGCGGCAATGAGCAGTTCTTC
CASSLSFSSGNEQFF
>TRBJ2-7|TRBV19|-|-
TGTGCCAGTAGCAGGGACCGCAACTACGAGCAGTACTTC
CASSRDRNYEQYF
>TRBJ2-7|TRBV7-9|TRBD2|-
TGTGCCAGCAGCTCCGGAGCGGGAGAGGCACCCCCGAGTTCCTACGAGCAGTACTTC
CASSSGAGEAPPSSYEQYF